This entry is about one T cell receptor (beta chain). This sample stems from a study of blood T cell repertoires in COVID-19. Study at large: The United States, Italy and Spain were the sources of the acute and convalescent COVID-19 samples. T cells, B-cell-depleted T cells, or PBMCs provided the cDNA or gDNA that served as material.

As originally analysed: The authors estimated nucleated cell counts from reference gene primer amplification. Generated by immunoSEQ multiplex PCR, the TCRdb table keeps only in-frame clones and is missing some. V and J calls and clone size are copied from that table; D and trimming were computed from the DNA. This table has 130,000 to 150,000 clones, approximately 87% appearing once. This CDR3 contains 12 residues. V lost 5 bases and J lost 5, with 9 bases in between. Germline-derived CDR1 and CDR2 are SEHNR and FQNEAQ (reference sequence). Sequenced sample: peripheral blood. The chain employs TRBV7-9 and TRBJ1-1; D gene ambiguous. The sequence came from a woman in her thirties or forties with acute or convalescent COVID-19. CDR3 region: CASSPSGTEAFF. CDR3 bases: TGTGCCAGCAGCCCCTCGGGGACTGAAGCTTTCTTT. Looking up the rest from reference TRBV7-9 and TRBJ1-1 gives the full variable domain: DTGVSQNPRHKITKRGQNVTFRCDPISEHNRLYWYRQTLGQGPEFLTYFQNEAQLEKSRLLSDRFSAERPKGSFSTLEIQRTEQGDSAMYLCASSPSGTEAFFGQGTRLTVV.